Included here is one T cell receptor (beta chain) sequence, with context. The sample is drawn from a study of shared clonotypes between healthy human individuals. CD4+ cell separation produced CD45RA+ naive and CD45RA-negative memory subsets. Sequenced by immunoSEQ multiplex PCR; TCRdb stores in-frame clones only, minus some. The sample carries 2 million to 2.5 million clones, approximately 94% recorded once. This CDR3 spans 15 amino acids. V was cut by 3 bases and J by 4 bases, with 15 bases left in between. CDR1 and CDR2 (germline): SGHDN, FVKESK. This chain joins TRBV14 and TRBJ2-5; D tentatively fits TRBD1 or TRBD2 (5 bases each). The sequenced sample consisted of naive CD4+ T cells from PBMCs. Documented subset: CD45RA+ positively selected. The TCR was taken from a man between 18 and 35 years old in good health. Some clones in this sample may be carry-over from other donors' samples. The CDR3 loop is CASSQGVLPRETQYF. For the CDR3, the DNA is TGTGCCAGCAGCCAGGGGGTCCTTCCCCGAGAGACCCAGTACTTC.